These 21 T cell receptor beta chains came from one sample sequenced in a study of CD8 T cells in Susac syndrome. After extraction with the RNeasy kit, about 0.5 to 1 ug of the RNA was reverse transcribed using random hexamers. TCRdb re-called the immunoSEQ multiplex PCR reads with MiXCR, one entry per CDR3 protein. Here the sample spans 130,000 or so distinct CDR3 sequences, around 80% being singletons. Source material: CD8+ T cells from PBMCs. The source is a human donor with multiple sclerosis.

V is TRBV5-1 and J is TRBJ1-5; D call uncertain. This CDR3 is built from 16 residues. Germline V CDR1 and CDR2: SGHRS, YFSETQ. V shed 2 bases and J shed 0 bases, with 12 bases lying between them. CDR3 in DNA: TGCGCCAGCAGCTTCGACGGACCTTATAGCAATCAGCCCCAGCATTTT. Translating it yields CASSFDGPYSNQPQHF.

The CDR3 loop is CALLTGIFSDGYTF. The DNA for the CDR3 is TGTGCCCTCCTGACAGGGATTTTTTCGGACGGCTACACCTTC. V gene TRBV2 combines with J gene TRBJ1-2, with 7 bases aligning to TRBD1. There are 14 residues in the CDR3. The junction had 17 bases not matched to a gene; V was cut back by 11 bases and J by 8 bases. Germline lookup yields CDR1 SNHLY and CDR2 FYNNEI.

The rearrangement joins TRBV2 to TRBJ2-1, with D tentatively TRBD1 (5 bases). Trimming pared 6 bases from V and 7 bases from J, leaving 10 bases between. This CDR3 has 12 residues. Per germline, CDR1 SNHLY and CDR2 FYNNEI. CDR3 DNA: TGTGCCAGCAGGCCCCACAGGAATGAGCAGTTCTTC. It translates to CASRPHRNEQFF.

This clonotype came up a few times. The chain is built from TRBV28 and TRBJ1-4; D call uncertain. The ends were cut back, 5 bases at V and 7 bases at J, with 11 bases in the middle. CDR1 and CDR2 from the germline V gene are MDHEN and SYDVKM. CDR3 length: 13 residues. Here the CDR3 DNA reads TGTGCCAGCAGTAGGGTCTGGGTTGAAAAACTGTTTTTT. This codes for CASSRVWVEKLFF.

The rearrangement joins TRBV9 to TRBJ1-3; D is uncertain. The V and J ends lost 0 bases and 4 bases respectively, with 14 bases between them. Germline loops: CDR1 SGDLS, CDR2 YYNGEE. The CDR3 extends over 16 amino acids. This CDR3 reads CASSVDALVEGNTIYF. For the CDR3, the DNA is TGTGCCAGCAGCGTAGATGCATTGGTGGAAGGAAACACCATATATTTT.

In its sample, this clonotype was seen a few times. The V and J genes are TRBV27 and TRBJ1-2; unclear D gene. This CDR3 has 13 residues. Trimming took 2 bases from V and 2 from J, leaving 6 bases between them. Germline assignment: CDR1 MNHEY and CDR2 SMNVEV (reference sequence). Here the CDR3 reads CASSLAGNYGYTF. In DNA, the CDR3 is TGTGCCAGCAGTTTAGCCGGGAACTATGGCTACACCTTC.

The chain's CDR3 is CAGDRGDLYGYTF. The DNA for the CDR3 is TGTGCCGGGGACAGGGGCGACCTCTATGGCTACACCTTC. The J gene is TRBJ1-2, the V gene TRBV2, with 10 bases matching TRBD1. This CDR3 has 13 amino acids. With 11 bases clipped from V and 4 bases from J, the junction kept 7 bases outside the gene matches. CDR1 and CDR2 (germline): SNHLY, FYNNEI. The variable domain in full, with the rest retrieved from reference TRBV2 and TRBJ1-2, is EPEVTQTPSHQVTQMGQEVILRCVPISNHLYFYWYRQILGQKVEFLVSFYNNEISEKSEIFDDQFSVERPDGSNFTLKIRSTKLEDSAMYFCAGDRGDLYGYTFGSGTRLTVV.

This clonotype was seen only once. The junction departs from the called germline gene at one end, perhaps through a read error. This chain uses TRBV12-3 or TRBV12-4 with TRBJ2-2; D tentatively fits TRBD1 or TRBD2 (7 bases each). CDR3 length equals 16 residues. For the CDR3, the DNA is TGTGCCAGCAGCCGAAGCGGGACAGCAAACACCGGAGAGCTGTTTTTT. Protein sequence: CASSRSGTANTGELFF.

In DNA, the CDR3 is TGTGCCAGTAGTATGGCAGCGGGGCCCTACAATGAGCAGTTCTTC. This translates into CASSMAAGPYNEQFF. The V call is TRBV19, the J call TRBJ2-1, with TRBD2 identical over 7 bases. The CDR3 is made up of 15 amino acids. Germline lookup yields CDR1 LNHDA and CDR2 SQIVND (reference sequence). V dropped 3 bases and J dropped 2; count of bases not matched to a gene: 4.

V is TRBV2 and J is TRBJ2-5; 9 nucleotides line up with TRBD2. Germline V CDR1 and CDR2: SNHLY, FYNNEI. V shed 5 bases, J shed 1 base, and the junction held 2 bases outside the gene matches. The CDR3 totals 14 residues. The CDR3 DNA reads as TGTGCCAGCAGTCTAGCGGGACTCCAAGAGACCCAGTACTTC. As protein: CASSLAGLQETQYF.

The chain couples TRBV7-6 to TRBJ1-5, with 7 bases identical to TRBD1. The CDR3 has 14 residues. Looked up from germline, CDR1 is SGHVS and CDR2 is FNYEAQ. V lost 5 bases to trimming and J lost 8 bases; unmatched junction nucleotides: 9. This chain's CDR3 is CASSPRGAEEPQHF. Here the CDR3 DNA reads TGTGCCAGCAGCCCCAGGGGGGCCGAGGAGCCCCAGCATTTT.

This CDR3 reads CSVQGNTEAFF. The CDR3 region has the DNA TGCAGCGTTCAGGGGAACACTGAAGCTTTCTTT. The chain employs TRBV29-1 and TRBJ1-1; perhaps TRBD1 as D (5 bases). Germline V gene lookup returns CDR1 SQVTM and CDR2 ANQGSEA. The CDR3 has 11 amino acids. Trimming cost V 5 bases and J 1 base, with 5 bases left between them.

The genes are TRBV10-3 and TRBJ2-3; 7 bases map to TRBD1. V lost 6 bases to trimming and J lost 4 bases; unmatched junction nucleotides: 4. The germline gives CDR1 ENHRY, CDR2 SYGVKD. The CDR3 runs 13 residues. CDR3 loop: CAIRGTDADTQYF. The CDR3 DNA reads TGTGCCATCAGGGGGACAGATGCAGATACGCAGTATTTT.

The chain is built from TRBV30 and TRBJ2-7; D is unclear. The V gene's germline CDR1 is GTSNPN and CDR2 SVGIG (reference sequence). The CDR3 has 13 amino acids. V was trimmed by 2 bases and J by 1 base, leaving 9 bases between them. This CDR3 reads CAWSLGQSYEQYF. DNA of the CDR3: TGTGCCTGGAGTTTAGGTCAGTCCTACGAGCAGTACTTC.

The V and J genes are TRBV27 and TRBJ2-1; 10 positions agree with TRBD2. The germline gives CDR1 MNHEY, CDR2 SMNVEV (reference sequence). This CDR3 contains 15 residues. V lost 6 bases, J lost 5 bases, and 7 bases stayed unmatched. This CDR3 reads CASSLLAGAHNEQFF. Here the CDR3 DNA reads TGTGCCAGCAGCCTCCTAGCGGGAGCCCACAATGAGCAGTTCTTC.

The rearrangement uses TRBV7-2 and TRBJ2-2; 9 bases fit TRBD1. V was clipped by 4 bases and J by 4 bases; unmatched bases: 16. This CDR3 comprises 19 residues. Looked up from germline, CDR1 is SGHTA and CDR2 is FQGNSA. The CDR3, as DNA: TGTGCCAGCAGCTCCCCCCCCCACTACAGGGGGCGCCTCACCGGGGAGCTGTTTTTT. Its translation: CASSSPPHYRGRLTGELFF.

V usage is TRBV27 and J usage is TRBJ1-4, with 9 nucleotides matching TRBD1. From germline, CDR1 is MNHEY and CDR2 SMNVEV (reference sequence). The CDR3 is made up of 14 amino acids. After removal of 6 bases from V and 7 bases from J, the junction contained 6 bases not matched to a gene. CDR3 sequence reads: CASSRTGAREKLFF. DNA of the CDR3: TGTGCCAGCAGCCGGACAGGGGCGCGTGAAAAACTGTTTTTT.

The rearrangement links TRBV7-2 to TRBJ2-7; D uncertain. Per the germline V gene, CDR1 is SGHTA and CDR2 is FQGNSA. Trimming cost V 1 base and J 1 base, with 5 bases left between them. CDR3 length: 13 amino acids. The CDR3 loop is CASSLGASYEQYF. The DNA for the CDR3 is TGTGCCAGCAGCTTAGGGGCGTCCTACGAGCAGTACTTC.

This chain connects TRBV7-2 to TRBJ2-1, with 8 bases matching TRBD2. The CDR3 runs 13 residues. With V trimmed by 6 bases and J by 7 bases, 5 bases remained unmatched. CDR1 and CDR2 from the germline V gene are SGHTA and FQGNSA. The CDR3 here is CASSAAGVNEQFF. CDR3 DNA sequence: TGTGCCAGCAGTGCAGCGGGAGTGAATGAGCAGTTCTTC.

A single count supports this clonotype. The chain is built from TRBV15 and TRBJ1-1, with D uncertain. V gave up 3 bases and J gave up 0 bases, with 11 bases separating them. Germline V CDR1 and CDR2: LNHNV, YYDKDF (reference sequence). The CDR3 spans 15 residues. CDR3 protein: CATSRAASMNTEAFF. Here the CDR3 DNA reads TGTGCCACCAGCAGGGCCGCTTCCATGAACACTGAAGCTTTCTTT. Drawing the rest from reference TRBV15 and TRBJ1-1, the complete variable domain is DAMVIQNPRYQVTQFGKPVTLSCSQTLNHNVMYWYQQKSSQAPKLLFHYYDKDFNNEADTPDNFQSRRPNTSFCFLDIRSPGLGDTAMYLCATSRAASMNTEAFFGQGTRLTVV.

The chain carries TRBV5-8 and TRBJ2-1, with 13 positions matching TRBD2. Trimming at V came to 3 bases and at J to 8 bases, leaving 11 bases not matched to a gene. The germline gives CDR1 SGHTS, CDR2 YDEGEE. The CDR3 sequence is 17 residues long. In DNA form, the CDR3 reads TGTGCCAGCAGCTCGGGACTAGCGGGGAGGGAGGTCGATGAGCAGTTCTTC. Its translation: CASSSGLAGREVDEQFF.